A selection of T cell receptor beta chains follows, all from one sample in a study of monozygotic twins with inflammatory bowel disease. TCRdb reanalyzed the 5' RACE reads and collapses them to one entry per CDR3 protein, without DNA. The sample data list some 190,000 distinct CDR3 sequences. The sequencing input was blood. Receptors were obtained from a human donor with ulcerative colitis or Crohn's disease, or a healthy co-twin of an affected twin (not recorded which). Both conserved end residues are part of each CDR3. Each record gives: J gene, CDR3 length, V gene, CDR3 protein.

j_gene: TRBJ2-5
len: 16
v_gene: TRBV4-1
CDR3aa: CASSQVGTGPQETQYF

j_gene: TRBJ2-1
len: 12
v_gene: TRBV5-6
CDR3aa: CASSLDEDEQFF

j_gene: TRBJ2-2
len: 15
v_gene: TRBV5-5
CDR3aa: CASSFSRQATGELFF

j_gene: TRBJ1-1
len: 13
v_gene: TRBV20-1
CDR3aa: CSARGGVNTEAFF

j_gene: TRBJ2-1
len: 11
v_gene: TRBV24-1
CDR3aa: CATSDPREQFF

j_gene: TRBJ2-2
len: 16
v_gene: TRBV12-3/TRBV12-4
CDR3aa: CASSGTGPVAPGELFF

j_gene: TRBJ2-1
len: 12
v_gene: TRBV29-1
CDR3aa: CSVAVGTREQFF

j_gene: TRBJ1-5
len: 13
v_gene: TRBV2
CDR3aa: CASSRTAEGPQHF

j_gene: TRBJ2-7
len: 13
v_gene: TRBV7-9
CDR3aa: CASSGSGSYEQYF

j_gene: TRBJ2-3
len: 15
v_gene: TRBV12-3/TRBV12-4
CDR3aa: CASSLRRYRTDTQYF

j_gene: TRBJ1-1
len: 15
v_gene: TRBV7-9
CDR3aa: CASSLAPTANTEAFF

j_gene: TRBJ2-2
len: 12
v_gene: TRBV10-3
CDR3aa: CANGQGTGELFF

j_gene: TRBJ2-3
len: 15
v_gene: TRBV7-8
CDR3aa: CASSPRGRLGDTQYF